This TCR beta chain was documented in a study of blood T cell repertoires in COVID-19. Overall study context: Samples representing acute and convalescent COVID-19 were sourced from the United States, Italy and Spain. T cells, B-cell-depleted T cells, or PBMCs supplied cDNA or gDNA.

Trimming at V came to 0 bases and at J to 6 bases, leaving 21 bases not matched to a gene. CDR3 length equals 21 residues. CDR1 and CDR2 from the germline V gene are LGHDT and YNNKEL (reference sequence). The Seattle site enrolled patients during active infection and followed them longitudinally. In the original workflow: Quantification of nucleated cells was approximated via reference gene primer amplification. Only in-frame clones appear in the TCRdb table, and some are missing; sequencing was by immunoSEQ multiplex PCR. Clone size and V and J calls were adopted from that table, with D and trimming inferred from the DNA. The sample has 250,000 to 350,000 clones, about 85% seen once.

Specimen: peripheral blood. This TCR was recovered from a human donor with COVID-19, enrolled during active disease. The donor label of this sample is uncertain. The V call is TRBV3-1 (or the pseudogene TRBV3-2), the J call TRBJ2-1; TRBD2 matches 9 bases. In nucleotides, the CDR3 is TGTGCCAGCAGCCAAGATCTGACTAGCGGTATGGGGAGGGAGGGTACCAATGAGCAGTTCTTC. It yields the protein CASSQDLTSGMGREGTNEQFF.